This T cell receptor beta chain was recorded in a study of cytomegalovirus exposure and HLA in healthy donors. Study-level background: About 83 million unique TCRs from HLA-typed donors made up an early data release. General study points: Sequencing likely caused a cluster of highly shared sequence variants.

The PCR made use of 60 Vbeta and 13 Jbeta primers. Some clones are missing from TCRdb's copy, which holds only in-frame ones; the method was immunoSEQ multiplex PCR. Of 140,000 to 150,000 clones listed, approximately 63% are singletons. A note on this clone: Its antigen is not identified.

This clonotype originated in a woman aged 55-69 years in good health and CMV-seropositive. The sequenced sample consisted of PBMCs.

This CDR3 reads CASSTANEAFF. The CDR3 DNA reads TGTGCCAGCAGTACCGCGAACGAAGCTTTCTTT. J is TRBJ1-1 and V is TRBV6-5, with unresolved D. CDR3 size: 11 residues. V lost 5 bases and J 8 bases, leaving 9 bases between the germline ends. CDR1 is MNHEY and CDR2 is SVGAGI in the germline V gene.